The rows below give T cell receptor beta chains drawn from one sample of a study of blood T cell repertoires in COVID-19. The table came from immunoSEQ multiplex PCR; TCRdb's copy has only in-frame clones and leaves some out. The sample yields 150,000 to 200,000 clones, more than 80% seen once. Specimen: PBMCs or T cells enriched from blood (not recorded which). The receptors were gathered from a man between 45 and 60 years old who had recovered from COVID-19. Each CDR3 is given with its conserved first and last residue. A D gene is named only where the DNA matches it firmly. The size of a clone is reported for some rows only, either as once, few or many, or as a class for expanded clones.

clone_size j_call cdr3_length v_call d_call cdr3_nt cdr3_aa
. TRBJ2-3 17 TRBV10-2 TRBD1 TGCGCCAGCAGTGACCCAACAAGGGGGCCAGCCCAGAATACGCAGTATTTT CASSDPTRGPAQNTQYF
. TRBJ1-2 16 TRBV5-1 TRBD1 TGCGCCAGCAGCTTGGTGCCAGGGGGCACGAACTATGGCTACACCTTC CASSLVPGGTNYGYTF
. TRBJ2-1 23 TRBV10-3 TRBD2 TGTGCCATCAGCGTATTTGAACAAGAGGAGCGGGGGGAAAACCGCCCAAAATACAATGAGCAGTTCTTC CAISVFEQEERGENRPKYNEQFF
once TRBJ1-1 14 TRBV19 . TGTGCCAGTAGTACGGTGGCGGGGAACACTGAAGCTTTCTTT CASSTVAGNTEAFF
. TRBJ1-1 11 TRBV20-1 . TGCAGTGTCGGTAGGAACACTGAAGCTTTCTTT CSVGRNTEAFF
. TRBJ2-3 14 TRBV14 . TGTGCCAGCAGCGCGTACGAGCGGACAGATACGCAGTATTTT CASSAYERTDTQYF
. TRBJ2-1 15 TRBV5-1 TRBD1 TGCGCCAGCAGCTGGGGGACAGGGGTCTACAATGAGCAGTTCTTC CASSWGTGVYNEQFF
few TRBJ2-6 17 TRBV27 . TGTGCCAGCAGTTTACACGGGGACTCCTTGGGGGCCAACGTCCTGACTTTC CASSLHGDSLGANVLTF
. TRBJ1-4 15 TRBV2 . TGTGCCAGCAGGCTGGGGGACTCCTCTAATGAAAAACTGTTTTTT CASRLGDSSNEKLFF
. TRBJ1-1 14 TRBV10-3 TRBD1 TGTGCCATCAGTACAGGGGGCTTTGACACTGAAGCTTTCTTT CAISTGGFDTEAFF